The present entry profiles one TCR beta chain with its context. The data were taken from a study of blood T cell repertoires in COVID-19. Turning to the study itself: Acute and convalescent COVID-19 samples came from the United States, Italy and Spain.

The CDR3 spans 16 residues. Trimming took 4 bases from V and 2 from J; bases not matched to a gene: 12. Germline CDR1 reads SGHKS; CDR2 reads YYEKEE (reference sequence). Clones were read by immunoSEQ multiplex PCR, and TCRdb kept only the in-frame ones, dropping some. The data hold roughly 50,000 clones, with 90% observed a single time. The sequence was collected from a man between 45 and 60 years old with acute or convalescent COVID-19. This chain links TRBV5-5 with TRBJ2-7; 7 bases line up with TRBD2. The sample comprised peripheral blood. The CDR3 DNA reads as TGTGCCAGCAGCCAAACTCTAGCGGTCCAAACCTACGAGCAGTACTTC. This translates into CASSQTLAVQTYEQYF.